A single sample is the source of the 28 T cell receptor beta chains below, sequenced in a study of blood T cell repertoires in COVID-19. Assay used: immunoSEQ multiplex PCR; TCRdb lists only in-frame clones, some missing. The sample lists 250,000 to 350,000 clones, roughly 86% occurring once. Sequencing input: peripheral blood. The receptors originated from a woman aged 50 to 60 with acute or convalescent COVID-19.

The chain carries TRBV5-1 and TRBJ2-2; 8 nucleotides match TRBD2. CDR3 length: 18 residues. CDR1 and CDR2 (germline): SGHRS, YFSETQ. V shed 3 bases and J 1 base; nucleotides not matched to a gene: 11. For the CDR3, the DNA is TGCGCCAGCAGCTCAGCGATAGTAGCGGGATTGAACACCGGGGAGCTGTTTTTT. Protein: CASSSAIVAGLNTGELFF.

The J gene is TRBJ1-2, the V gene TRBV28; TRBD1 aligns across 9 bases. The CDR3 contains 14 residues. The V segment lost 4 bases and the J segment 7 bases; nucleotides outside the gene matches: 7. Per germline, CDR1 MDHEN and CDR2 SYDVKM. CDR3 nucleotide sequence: TGTGCCAGCAGTTATTTCGGGACAGGGTTTGGCTACACCTTC. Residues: CASSYFGTGFGYTF.

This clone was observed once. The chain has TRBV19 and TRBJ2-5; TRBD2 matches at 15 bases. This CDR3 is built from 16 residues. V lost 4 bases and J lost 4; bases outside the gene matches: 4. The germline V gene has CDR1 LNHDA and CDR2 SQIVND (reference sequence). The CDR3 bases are TGTGCCAGTAGTAGACGGACTAGCGGGAGGGCAGAGACCCAGTACTTC. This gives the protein CASSRRTSGRAETQYF.

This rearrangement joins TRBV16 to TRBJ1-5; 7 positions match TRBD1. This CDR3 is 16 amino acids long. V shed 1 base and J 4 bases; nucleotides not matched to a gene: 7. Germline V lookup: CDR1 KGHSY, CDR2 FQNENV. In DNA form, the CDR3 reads TGTGCCAGCAGCCAATGGGTAGGACAGGCTAATCAGCCCCAGCATTTT. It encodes CASSQWVGQANQPQHF.

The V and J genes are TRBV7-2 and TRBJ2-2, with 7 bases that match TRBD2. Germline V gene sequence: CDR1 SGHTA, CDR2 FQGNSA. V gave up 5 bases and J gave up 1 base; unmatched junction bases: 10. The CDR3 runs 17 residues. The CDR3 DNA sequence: TGTGCCAGCAGCCGCCCGATAGTAGCGGGGAACACCGGGGAGCTGTTTTTT. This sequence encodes CASSRPIVAGNTGELFF.

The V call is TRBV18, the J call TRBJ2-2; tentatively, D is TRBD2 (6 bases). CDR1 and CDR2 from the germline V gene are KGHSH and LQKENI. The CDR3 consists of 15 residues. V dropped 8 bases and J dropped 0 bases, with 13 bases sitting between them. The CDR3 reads CASQKAGANTGELFF. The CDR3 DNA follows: TGTGCCAGCCAAAAAGCGGGTGCGAACACCGGGGAGCTGTTTTTT.

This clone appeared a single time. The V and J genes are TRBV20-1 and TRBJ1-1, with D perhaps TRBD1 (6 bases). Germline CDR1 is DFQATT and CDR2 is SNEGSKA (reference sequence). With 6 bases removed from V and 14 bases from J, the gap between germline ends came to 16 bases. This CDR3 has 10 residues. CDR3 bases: TGCAGTGCCTGGGGCAGGGGCTGGTTCTTT. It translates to CSAWGRGWFF.

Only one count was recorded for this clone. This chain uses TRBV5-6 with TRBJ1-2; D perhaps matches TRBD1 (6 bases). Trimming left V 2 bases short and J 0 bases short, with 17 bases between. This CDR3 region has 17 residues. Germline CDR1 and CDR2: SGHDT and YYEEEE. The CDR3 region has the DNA TGTGCCAGCAGCTTCGTGGGACACGCCATTTCTAACTATGGCTACACCTTC. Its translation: CASSFVGHAISNYGYTF.

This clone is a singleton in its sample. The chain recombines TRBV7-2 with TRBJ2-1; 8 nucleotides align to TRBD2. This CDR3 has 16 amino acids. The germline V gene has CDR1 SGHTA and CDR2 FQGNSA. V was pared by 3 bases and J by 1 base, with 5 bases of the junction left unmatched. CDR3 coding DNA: TGTGCCAGCAGCTTCAGCGGGAGTAGATCCTACAATGAGCAGTTCTTC. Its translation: CASSFSGSRSYNEQFF. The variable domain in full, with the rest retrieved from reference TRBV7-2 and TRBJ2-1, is GAGVSQSPSNKVTEKGKDVELRCDPISGHTALYWYRQSLGQGLEFLIYFQGNSAPDKSGLPSDRFSAERTGGSVSTLTIQRTQQEDSAVYLCASSFSGSRSYNEQFFGPGTRLTVL.

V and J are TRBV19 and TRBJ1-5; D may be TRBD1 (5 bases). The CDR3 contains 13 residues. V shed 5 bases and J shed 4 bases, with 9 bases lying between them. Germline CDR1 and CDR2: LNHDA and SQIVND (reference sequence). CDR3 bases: TGTGCCAGTAGTGGCAGGGAAAATCAGCCCCAGCATTTT. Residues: CASSGRENQPQHF.

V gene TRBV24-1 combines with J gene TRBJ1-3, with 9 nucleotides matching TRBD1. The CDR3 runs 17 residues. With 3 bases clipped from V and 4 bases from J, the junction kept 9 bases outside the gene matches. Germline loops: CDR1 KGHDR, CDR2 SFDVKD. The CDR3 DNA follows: TGTGCCACCAGTGATACATCCGGGACAGGGAGAGGAAACACCATATATTTT. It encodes CATSDTSGTGRGNTIYF.

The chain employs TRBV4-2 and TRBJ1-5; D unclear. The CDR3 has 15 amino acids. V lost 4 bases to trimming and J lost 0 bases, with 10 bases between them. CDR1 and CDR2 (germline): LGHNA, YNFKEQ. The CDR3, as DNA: TGTGCCAGCAGCCGGACGGGAGATAGCAATCAGCCCCAGCATTTT. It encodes CASSRTGDSNQPQHF.

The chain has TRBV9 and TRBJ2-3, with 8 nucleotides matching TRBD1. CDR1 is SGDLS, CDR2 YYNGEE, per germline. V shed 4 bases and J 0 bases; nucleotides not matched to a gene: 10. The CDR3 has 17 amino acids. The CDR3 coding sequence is TGTGCCAGCAGCCCCCGACAGGGGATGGCTAGCACAGATACGCAGTATTTT. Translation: CASSPRQGMASTDTQYF.

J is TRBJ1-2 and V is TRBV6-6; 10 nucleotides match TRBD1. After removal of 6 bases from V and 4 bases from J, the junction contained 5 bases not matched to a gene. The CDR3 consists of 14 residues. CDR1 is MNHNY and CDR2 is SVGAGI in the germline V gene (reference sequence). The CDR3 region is CASRPRQGAYGYTF. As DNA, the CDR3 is TGTGCCAGCAGACCAAGACAGGGGGCCTATGGCTACACCTTC.

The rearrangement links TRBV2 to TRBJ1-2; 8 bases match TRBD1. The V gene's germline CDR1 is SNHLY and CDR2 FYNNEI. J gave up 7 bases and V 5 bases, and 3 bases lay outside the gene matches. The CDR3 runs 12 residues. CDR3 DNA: TGTGCCAGCAGTCTGGACAGGGCTGGCTACACCTTC. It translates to CASSLDRAGYTF.

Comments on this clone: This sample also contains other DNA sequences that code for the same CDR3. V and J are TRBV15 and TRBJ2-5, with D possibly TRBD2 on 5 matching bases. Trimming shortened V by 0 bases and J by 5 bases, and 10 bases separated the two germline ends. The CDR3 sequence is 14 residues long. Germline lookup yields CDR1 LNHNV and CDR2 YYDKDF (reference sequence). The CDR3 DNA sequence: TGTGCCACCAGCAGAGACCGAGGGAGCGAGACCCAGTACTTC. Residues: CATSRDRGSETQYF.

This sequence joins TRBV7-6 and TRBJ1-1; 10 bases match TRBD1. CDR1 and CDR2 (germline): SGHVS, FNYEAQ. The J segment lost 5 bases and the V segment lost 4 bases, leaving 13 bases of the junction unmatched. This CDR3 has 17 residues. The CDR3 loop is CASSSTGGVIPRTEAFF. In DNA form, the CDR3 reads TGTGCCAGCAGCTCGACAGGGGGCGTGATCCCCAGGACTGAAGCTTTCTTT.

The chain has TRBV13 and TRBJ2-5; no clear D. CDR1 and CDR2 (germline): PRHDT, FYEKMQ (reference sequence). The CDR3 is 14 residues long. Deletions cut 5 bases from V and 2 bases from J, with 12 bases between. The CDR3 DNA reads TGTGCCAGCAGCACGTACTTCCGGCAAGAGACCCAGTACTTC. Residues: CASSTYFRQETQYF.

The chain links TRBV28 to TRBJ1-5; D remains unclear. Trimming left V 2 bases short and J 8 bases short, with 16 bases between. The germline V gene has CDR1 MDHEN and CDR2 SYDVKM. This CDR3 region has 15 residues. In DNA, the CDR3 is TGTGCCAGCAGTTTAGGGTCGAGGGCTGGGGAGCCCCAGCATTTT. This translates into CASSLGSRAGEPQHF.

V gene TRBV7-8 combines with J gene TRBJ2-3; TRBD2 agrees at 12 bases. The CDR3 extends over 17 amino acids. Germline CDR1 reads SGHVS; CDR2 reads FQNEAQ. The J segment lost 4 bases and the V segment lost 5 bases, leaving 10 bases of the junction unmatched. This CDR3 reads CASSAGLAGRRADTQYF. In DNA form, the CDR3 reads TGTGCCAGCAGCGCCGGACTAGCGGGAAGGAGGGCAGATACGCAGTATTTT.

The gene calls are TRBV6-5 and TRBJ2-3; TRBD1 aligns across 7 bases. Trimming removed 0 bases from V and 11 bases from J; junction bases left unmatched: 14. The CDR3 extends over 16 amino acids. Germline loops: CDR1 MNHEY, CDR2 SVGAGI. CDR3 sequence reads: CASSYSRGRWVNGQYF. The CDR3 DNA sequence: TGTGCCAGCAGTTACTCGAGGGGGCGTTGGGTTAATGGGCAGTATTTT.

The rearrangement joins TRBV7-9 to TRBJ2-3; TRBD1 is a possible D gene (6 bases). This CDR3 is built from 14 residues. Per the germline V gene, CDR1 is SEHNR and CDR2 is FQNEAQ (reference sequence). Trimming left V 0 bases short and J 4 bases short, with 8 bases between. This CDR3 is CASSLAGASDTQYF. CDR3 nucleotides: TGTGCCAGCAGCTTAGCGGGGGCTTCAGATACGCAGTATTTT.

The CDR3 DNA reads as TGTGCCAGCAGCCGGGGGGAGACCCAGTACTTC. Translating gives CASSRGETQYF. V usage is TRBV5-6 and J usage is TRBJ2-5, with D possibly matching TRBD2 (6 bases). CDR1 is SGHDT and CDR2 is YYEEEE in the germline V gene. This CDR3 is built from 11 residues. V shed 4 bases and J shed 5 bases, with 6 bases lying between them.

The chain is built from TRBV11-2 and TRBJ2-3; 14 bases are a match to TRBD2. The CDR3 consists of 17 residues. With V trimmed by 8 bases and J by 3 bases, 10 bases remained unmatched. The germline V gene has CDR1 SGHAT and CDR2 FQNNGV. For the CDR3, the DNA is TGTGCCAGCCACGGGACTAGCGGGAGTTTGGGGACAGATACGCAGTATTTT. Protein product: CASHGTSGSLGTDTQYF.

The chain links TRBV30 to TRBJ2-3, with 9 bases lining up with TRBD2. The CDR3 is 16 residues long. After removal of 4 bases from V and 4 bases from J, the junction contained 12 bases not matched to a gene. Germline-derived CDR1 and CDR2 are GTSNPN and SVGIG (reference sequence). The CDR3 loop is CAWNPRVAGESDTQYF. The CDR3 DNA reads TGTGCCTGGAACCCCCGCGTAGCGGGAGAATCAGATACGCAGTATTTT.

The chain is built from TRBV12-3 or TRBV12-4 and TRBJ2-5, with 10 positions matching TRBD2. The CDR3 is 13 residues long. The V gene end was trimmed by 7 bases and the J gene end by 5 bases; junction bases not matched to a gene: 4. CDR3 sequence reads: CASTDSGRETQYF. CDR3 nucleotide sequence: TGTGCCAGCACCGATAGCGGGAGGGAGACCCAGTACTTC.

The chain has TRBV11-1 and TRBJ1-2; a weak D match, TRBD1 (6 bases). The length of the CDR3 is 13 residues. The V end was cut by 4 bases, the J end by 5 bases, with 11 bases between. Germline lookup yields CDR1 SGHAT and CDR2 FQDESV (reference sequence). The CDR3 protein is CASSSDSGYGYTF. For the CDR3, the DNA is TGTGCCAGCAGCTCGGACAGTGGTTATGGCTACACCTTC.

CDR3 amino acids: CASSWDWEGGEQFF. DNA for the CDR3: TGCGCCAGCAGCTGGGACTGGGAGGGAGGTGAGCAGTTCTTC. This rearrangement joins TRBV5-1 to TRBJ2-1, with TRBD2 identical over 7 bases. Unmatched junction bases numbered 9, after V lost 3 bases and J lost 9 bases. CDR3 size: 14 residues. CDR1 SGHRS and CDR2 YFSETQ come from the germline V gene.